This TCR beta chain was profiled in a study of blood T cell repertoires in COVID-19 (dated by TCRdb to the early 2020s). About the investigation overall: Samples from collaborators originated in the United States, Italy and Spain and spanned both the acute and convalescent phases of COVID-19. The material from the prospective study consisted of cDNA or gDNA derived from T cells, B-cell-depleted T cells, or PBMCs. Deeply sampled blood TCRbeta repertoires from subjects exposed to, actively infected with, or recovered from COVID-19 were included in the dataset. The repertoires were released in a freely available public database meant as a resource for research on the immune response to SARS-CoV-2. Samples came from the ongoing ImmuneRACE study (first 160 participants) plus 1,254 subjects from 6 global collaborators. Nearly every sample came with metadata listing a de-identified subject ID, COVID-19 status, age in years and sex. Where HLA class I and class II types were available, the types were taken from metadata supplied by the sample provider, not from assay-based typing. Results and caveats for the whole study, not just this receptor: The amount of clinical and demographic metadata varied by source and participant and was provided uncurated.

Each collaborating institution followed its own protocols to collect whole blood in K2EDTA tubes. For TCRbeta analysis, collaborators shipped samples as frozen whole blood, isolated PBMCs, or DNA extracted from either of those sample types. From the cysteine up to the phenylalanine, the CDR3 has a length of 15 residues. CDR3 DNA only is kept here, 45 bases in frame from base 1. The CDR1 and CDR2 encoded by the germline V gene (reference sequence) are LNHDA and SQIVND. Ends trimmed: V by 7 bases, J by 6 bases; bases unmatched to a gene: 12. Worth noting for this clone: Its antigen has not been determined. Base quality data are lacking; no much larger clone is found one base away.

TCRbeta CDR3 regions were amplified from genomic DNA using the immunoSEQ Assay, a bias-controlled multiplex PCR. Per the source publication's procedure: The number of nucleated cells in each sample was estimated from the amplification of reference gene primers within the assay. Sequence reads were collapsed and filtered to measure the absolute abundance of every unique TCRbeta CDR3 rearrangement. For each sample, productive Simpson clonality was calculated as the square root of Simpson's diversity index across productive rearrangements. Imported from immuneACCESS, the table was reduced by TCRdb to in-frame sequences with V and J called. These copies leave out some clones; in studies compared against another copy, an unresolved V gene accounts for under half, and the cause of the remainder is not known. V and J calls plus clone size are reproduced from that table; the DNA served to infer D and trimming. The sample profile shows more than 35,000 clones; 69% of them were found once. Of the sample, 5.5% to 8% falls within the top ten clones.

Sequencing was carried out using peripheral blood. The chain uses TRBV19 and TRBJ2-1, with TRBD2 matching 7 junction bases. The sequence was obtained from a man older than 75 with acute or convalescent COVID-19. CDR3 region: CASILGLVIPNEQFF. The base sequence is TGTGCCAGTATCCTCGGACTAGTAATTCCCAATGAGCAGTTCTTC.